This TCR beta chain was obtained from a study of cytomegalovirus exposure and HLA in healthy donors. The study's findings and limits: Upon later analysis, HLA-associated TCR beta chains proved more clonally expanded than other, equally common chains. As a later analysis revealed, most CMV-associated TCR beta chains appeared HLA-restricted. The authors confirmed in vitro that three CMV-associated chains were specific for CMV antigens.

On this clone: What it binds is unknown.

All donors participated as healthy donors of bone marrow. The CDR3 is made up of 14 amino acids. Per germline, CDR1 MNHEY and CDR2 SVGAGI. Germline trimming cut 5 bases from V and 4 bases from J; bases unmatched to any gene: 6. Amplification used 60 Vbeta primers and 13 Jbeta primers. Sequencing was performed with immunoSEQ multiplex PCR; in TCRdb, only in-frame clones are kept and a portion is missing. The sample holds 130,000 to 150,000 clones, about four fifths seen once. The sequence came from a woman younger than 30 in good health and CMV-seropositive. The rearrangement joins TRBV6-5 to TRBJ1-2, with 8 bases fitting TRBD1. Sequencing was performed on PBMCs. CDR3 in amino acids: CASSRFGQGYGYTF. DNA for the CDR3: TGTGCCAGCAGTCGTTTTGGACAGGGCTATGGCTACACCTTC.